This TCR beta chain appears in the sequencing data of a study of T cell responses to AZD1222 COVID-19 vaccine. The CDR3 is 13 amino acids. J lost 4 bases, V lost 5 bases, and 6 bases had no gene match. The germline V gene has CDR1 SQVTM and CDR2 ANQGSEA. Method: immunoSEQ multiplex PCR; TCRdb's copy keeps in-frame clones and lacks some. The sample contains roughly 80,000 clones, just over 90% of which appear only once. This clonotype was obtained from an adult in good health. The chain combines TRBV29-1 with TRBJ2-3; the match to TRBD2 covers 7 bases. The sequences come from peripheral blood, collected on day 0 of MenACWY control vaccination. The chain's CDR3 is CSVWGGSADTQYF. As DNA, the CDR3 is TGCAGCGTTTGGGGCGGGAGTGCAGATACGCAGTATTTT.